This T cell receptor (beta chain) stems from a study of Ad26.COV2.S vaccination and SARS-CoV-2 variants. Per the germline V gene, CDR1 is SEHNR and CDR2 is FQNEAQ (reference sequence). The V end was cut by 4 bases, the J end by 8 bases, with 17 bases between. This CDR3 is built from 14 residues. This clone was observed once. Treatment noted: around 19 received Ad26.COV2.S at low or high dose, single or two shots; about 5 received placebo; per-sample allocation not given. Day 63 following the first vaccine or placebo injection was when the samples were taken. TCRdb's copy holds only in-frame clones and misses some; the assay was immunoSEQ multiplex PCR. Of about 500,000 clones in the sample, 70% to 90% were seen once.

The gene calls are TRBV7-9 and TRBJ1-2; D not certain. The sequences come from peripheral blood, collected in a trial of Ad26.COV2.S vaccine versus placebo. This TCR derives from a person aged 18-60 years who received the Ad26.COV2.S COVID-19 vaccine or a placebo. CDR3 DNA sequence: TGTGCCAGCAGCTCCGCGGGTAGGAGCGGAGGCTACACCTTC. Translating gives CASSSAGRSGGYTF.